What follows describes a single T cell receptor (beta chain). Antigen specificity is unknown. Within Nashville, Tennessee resided all donors, each a Caucasian adult. Germline V lookup: CDR1 LNHNV, CDR2 YYDKDF (reference sequence). The CDR3 has 16 residues. Germline trimming cut 3 bases from V and 4 bases from J; bases unmatched to any gene: 11. Clones were sequenced by immunoSEQ multiplex PCR, and TCRdb holds only the in-frame ones, with some missing. The sample has over a million clones; 78% are singletons. The data were obtained in a study of shared clonotypes between healthy human individuals. Study findings and constraints: Clonotype sharing among the donors was expected to vary with sequencing depth. Specimens sampled were limited to blood, with tissue repertoires likely differing.

The TCR comes from a man in his late teens or twenties in good health. Some clones in this sample may be carry-over from other donors' samples. The chain is built from TRBV15 and TRBJ2-7, with 8 bases identical to TRBD2. Sequencing input: memory CD4+ T cells from PBMCs. Subset: CD45RA-negative fraction. CDR3 residues: CATSRSSSGIFYEQYF. The CDR3 DNA sequence: TGTGCCACCAGCAGGTCCAGTAGCGGGATCTTTTACGAGCAGTACTTC.